The following is a T cell receptor (beta chain) sequence with its context. The antigen is unknown. This sample was taken from a study of cytomegalovirus exposure and HLA in healthy donors. The CDR3 spans 13 residues. CDR1 and CDR2 (germline): SQVTM, ANQGSEA. The ends lost 3 bases at V and 7 bases at J; junction bases unmatched: 6. Use of 60 Vbeta and 13 Jbeta primers characterized the PCR. The repertoire was sequenced with immunoSEQ multiplex PCR; TCRdb's copy has only in-frame clones and lacks some. The repertoire holds some 170,000 clones, with just over 75% as singletons. Broader study findings: The only immune exposure information that was available was CMV serostatus. A later analysis appeared to link common viral pathogens to several of the most significant clusters.

The sequence was obtained from a woman aged 40 to 50 in good health and CMV-seronegative. The chain links TRBV29-1 to TRBJ2-1; 7 bases map to TRBD2. The sample taken for sequencing was PBMCs. The CDR3 loop is CSVEPSGGNEQFF. In DNA, the CDR3 is TGCAGCGTTGAGCCTAGCGGTGGGAATGAGCAGTTCTTC.